This passage covers 17 T cell receptor beta chains from one sample sequenced in a study of blood T cells in healthy people across ages. Alongside a J-beta primer mix, a sample-barcoded 5' primer served in a second PCR lasting roughly 6 to 11 cycles. TCRdb passed the 5' RACE reads through MiXCR, listing each CDR3 protein once. Counted here are about 900,000 distinct CDR3 sequences, approximately 67% occurring once; the ten biggest clones make up 28%. Sequencing was carried out using blood. These receptors all come from a man aged 30 to 39 in good health.

J is TRBJ2-6 and V is TRBV7-3; either TRBD1 or TRBD2 may fit D (5 bases each). Germline values: CDR1 SGHTA, CDR2 FQGTGA. V shed 8 bases and J shed 2 bases, with 13 bases lying between them. There are 15 residues in the CDR3. The CDR3 region has the DNA TGTGCCAGCGGGGGAGAGTTCCCTGGGGCCAACGTCCTGACTTTC. Amino acid sequence: CASGGEFPGANVLTF.

V usage is TRBV2 and J usage is TRBJ1-2, with D perhaps TRBD1 (5 bases). The CDR3 totals 13 residues. CDR1 SNHLY and CDR2 FYNNEI come from the germline V gene. V was trimmed by 6 bases and J by 0 bases, leaving 8 bases between them. The CDR3 sequence is CASRGLANYGYTF. The CDR3 DNA follows: TGTGCCAGCAGGGGACTGGCTAACTATGGCTACACCTTC.

This chain's CDR3 is CASSLHETVFNNEQFF. The CDR3 coding sequence is TGTGCCAGCAGCTTACACGAGACAGTGTTTAACAATGAGCAGTTCTTC. The rearrangement joins TRBV7-9 to TRBJ2-1; D is perhaps TRBD1 (5 bases). Germline V gene data show CDR1 as SEHNR and CDR2 as FQNEAQ (reference sequence). With 2 bases removed from V and 5 bases from J, the gap between germline ends came to 16 bases. The CDR3 loop spans 16 amino acids.

The chain employs TRBV20-1 and TRBJ1-2, with 8 bases fitting TRBD1. Germline V gene data show CDR1 as DFQATT and CDR2 as SNEGSKA (reference sequence). The trim removed 5 bases at V and 8 bases at J, leaving 7 bases unmatched. CDR3 size: 12 residues. The CDR3 DNA follows: TGCAGTGCTGCAGACAGGGGCAAAGGCTACACCTTC. It translates to CSAADRGKGYTF.

The chain recombines TRBV6-2 or TRBV6-3 with TRBJ2-1; 11 bases agree with TRBD1. The CDR3 has 14 amino acids. CDR1 is MNHEY, CDR2 SVGEGT, per germline. Germline trimming cut 4 bases from V and 9 bases from J; bases unmatched to any gene: 5. For the CDR3, the DNA is TGTGCCAGCAGTTGGACAGGGGGCTGGGCTGAGCAGTTCTTC. It is translated as CASSWTGGWAEQFF.

The table lists this clonotype with a few counts. The chain couples TRBV7-3 to TRBJ2-1; 10 nucleotides align to TRBD2. CDR3 size: 13 residues. Trimming cost V 3 bases and J 8 bases; bases outside gene matches: 1. Germline V gives CDR1 SGHTA, CDR2 FQGTGA. The CDR3 DNA reads TGTGCCAGCAGCTTCACTAGCGGGGATGAGCAGTTCTTC. Amino acid sequence: CASSFTSGDEQFF.

J is TRBJ2-5 and V is TRBV6-2 or TRBV6-3; tentatively, D is TRBD1 (5 bases). Germline CDR1 MNHEY, CDR2 SVGEGT. The CDR3 loop spans 15 amino acids. The V gene lost 5 bases and the J gene lost 4 bases, with 17 bases spanning the gap. The CDR3 spells CASSHLGPIRETQYF. CDR3 bases: TGTGCCAGCAGTCATCTGGGGCCTATAAGAGAGACCCAGTACTTC.

This clonotype was found once. CDR3 nucleotide sequence: TGTGCCAGCAGTTACCACGGGGATATGAACACTGAAGCTTTCTTT. As protein: CASSYHGDMNTEAFF. The gene calls are TRBV6-5 and TRBJ1-1, with D uncertain. Deletions cut 2 bases from V and 0 bases from J, with 10 bases between. The CDR3 has 15 amino acids. Germline CDR1 is MNHEY and CDR2 is SVGAGI.

The chain uses TRBV4-2 and TRBJ1-6, with D possibly matching TRBD1 (5 bases). The germline V and J ends were trimmed by 0 bases and 7 bases, with 10 bases remaining between them. This CDR3 has 15 residues. The germline V gene encodes CDR1 LGHNA and CDR2 YNFKEQ. CDR3 nucleotides: TGTGCCAGCAGCCAAGAGCAGGGAGGGAATTCACCCCTCCACTTT. Translated, it gives CASSQEQGGNSPLHF.

The chain combines TRBV27 with TRBJ1-4; no clear D. V was shortened by 8 bases and J by 5 bases, with 18 bases between the two germline ends. This CDR3 is 15 amino acids long. The germline CDR1 and CDR2 sequences are MNHEY and SMNVEV (reference sequence). The CDR3 nucleotides read TGTGCCAGCTGCGCCGCGGGAGGGTTGAATGAAAAACTGTTTTTT. This codes for CASCAAGGLNEKLFF. The full variable domain, completed using reference TRBV27 and TRBJ1-4, is EAQVTQNPRYLITVTGKKLTVTCSQNMNHEYMSWYRQDPGLGLRQIYYSMNVEVTDKGDVPEGYKVSRKEKRNFPLILESPSPNQTSLYFCASCAAGGLNEKLFFGSGTQLSVL.

This clonotype was counted a few times. The rearrangement joins TRBV5-1 to TRBJ2-7; the D gene is possibly TRBD1 (6 bases). Germline V gene lookup returns CDR1 SGHRS and CDR2 YFSETQ. The CDR3 is made up of 14 amino acids. V was clipped by 4 bases and J by 1 base, with 12 bases between them. Here the CDR3 reads CASSETGVSYEQYF. In DNA form, the CDR3 reads TGCGCCAGCAGCGAGACAGGAGTTTCCTACGAGCAGTACTTC.

The rearrangement joins TRBV7-2 to TRBJ1-3; D not resolved. V lost 4 bases to trimming and J lost 0 bases, with 13 bases between them. In germline, CDR1 is SGHTA, CDR2 FQGNSA. The CDR3 sequence is 16 residues long. The CDR3 DNA sequence: TGTGCCAGCAGCTCGCGCTTCACGAGCTCTGGAAACACCATATATTTT. It translates to CASSSRFTSSGNTIYF.

The chain combines TRBV12-3 or TRBV12-4 with TRBJ2-7; possibly TRBD1 for D (5 bases). CDR3 size: 14 residues. V was clipped by 7 bases and J by 1 base, with 14 bases between them. DNA of the CDR3: TGTGCCAGCACCCCAGGGTTGCGGTCCTACGAGCAGTACTTC. Its protein product is CASTPGLRSYEQYF.

This clonotype was recorded once. This chain links TRBV9 with TRBJ1-2; maybe TRBD1 (5 bases). V lost 4 bases to trimming and J lost 6 bases, with 19 bases between them. This CDR3 is 15 amino acids long. CDR1 and CDR2 (germline): SGDLS, YYNGEE. CDR3 sequence: CASSPRYKGRDGYTF. The CDR3 DNA sequence: TGTGCCAGCAGCCCCCGATACAAGGGGCGCGATGGCTACACCTTC.

In this sample, this clonotype turned up a few times. The chain is built from TRBV12-3 or TRBV12-4 and TRBJ2-4, with D possibly matching TRBD2 (7 bases). The CDR3 consists of 15 residues. V was clipped by 6 bases and J by 1 base, with 13 bases between them. The CDR3: CASRQGGGAKNIQYF. As DNA, the CDR3 is TGTGCCAGCAGACAGGGAGGGGGGGCCAAAAACATTCAGTACTTC.

The chain employs TRBV4-1 and TRBJ1-1; weak D call: TRBD1 (5 bases). The CDR3 consists of 14 residues. V was cut by 3 bases and J by 5 bases, with 13 bases left in between. The V gene's germline CDR1 is MGHRA and CDR2 YSYEKL. This CDR3 reads CASSHGQLGTEAFF. As DNA, the CDR3 is TGCGCCAGCAGCCACGGACAACTGGGTACTGAAGCTTTCTTT.

The genes are TRBV7-2 and TRBJ2-7, with 7 bases aligning to TRBD2. V lost 5 bases to trimming and J lost 4 bases; unmatched junction nucleotides: 14. Per the germline V gene, CDR1 is SGHTA and CDR2 is FQGNSA. CDR3 size: 16 residues. The CDR3 spells CASSAGGTTEWYEQYF. As DNA, the CDR3 is TGTGCCAGCAGCGCCGGGGGGACGACGGAATGGTACGAGCAGTACTTC.